This T cell receptor beta chain was captured by sequencing in a study of PD-1 blockade in mismatch repair-deficient tumors. Study overall: Enrolled about 2012-2016, patients had progressing, pretreated mismatch repair-deficient cancers of about a dozen types.

Every patient had mismatch repair deficiency by PCR or immunohistochemistry. Three pembrolizumab responders had their TCRs sequenced. The method was immunoSEQ multiplex PCR; TCRdb's version includes in-frame clones alone and lacks a portion of them. The sample contains 120,000 or so clones, around 83% of which appear only once. Study-wide results and limits: Tumor-resident clones, often undetectable pretreatment in blood, expanded then contracted after pembrolizumab.

As for this clone: Its target is unknown.

The CDR3 is 15 residues long. Germline V lookup: CDR1 SNHLY, CDR2 FYNNEI. Trimming removed 1 base at V and 0 bases at J, with 8 bases between. This TCR came from an adult with mismatch repair-deficient cancer. The sequencing here drew on peripheral blood, taken 44 weeks after starting pembrolizumab. The V gene is TRBV2, the J gene TRBJ2-3, with D unclear. CDR3 amino acids: CASSEERVSTDTQYF. The DNA for the CDR3 is TGTGCCAGCAGTGAAGAACGGGTTAGCACAGATACGCAGTATTTT.